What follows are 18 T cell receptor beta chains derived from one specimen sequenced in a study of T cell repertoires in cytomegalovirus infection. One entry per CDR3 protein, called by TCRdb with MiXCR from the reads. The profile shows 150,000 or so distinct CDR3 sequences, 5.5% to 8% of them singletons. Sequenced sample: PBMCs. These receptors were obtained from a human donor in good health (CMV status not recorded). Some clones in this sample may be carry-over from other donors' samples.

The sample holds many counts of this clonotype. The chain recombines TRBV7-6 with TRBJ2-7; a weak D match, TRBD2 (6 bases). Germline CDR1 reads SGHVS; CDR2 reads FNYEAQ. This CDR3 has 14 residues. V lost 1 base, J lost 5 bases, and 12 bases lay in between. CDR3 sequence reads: CASSLVGGDDEQYF. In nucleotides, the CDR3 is TGTGCCAGCAGCTTAGTTGGAGGGGACGACGAGCAGTACTTC.

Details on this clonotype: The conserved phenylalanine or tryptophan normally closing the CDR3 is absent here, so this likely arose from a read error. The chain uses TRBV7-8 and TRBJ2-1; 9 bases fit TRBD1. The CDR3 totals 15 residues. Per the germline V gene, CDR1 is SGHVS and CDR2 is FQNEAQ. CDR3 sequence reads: CDSSPAGTGYNEQFV. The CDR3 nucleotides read TGTGACAGCAGCCCGGCCGGGACAGGGTACAATGAGCAGTTCGTC.

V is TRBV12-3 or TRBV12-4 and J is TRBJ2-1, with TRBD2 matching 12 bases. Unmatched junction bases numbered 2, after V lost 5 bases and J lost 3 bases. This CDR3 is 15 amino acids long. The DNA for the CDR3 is TGTGCCAGCAGTCCTAGCGGGGGGGTCTACAATGAGCAGTTCTTC. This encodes CASSPSGGVYNEQFF.

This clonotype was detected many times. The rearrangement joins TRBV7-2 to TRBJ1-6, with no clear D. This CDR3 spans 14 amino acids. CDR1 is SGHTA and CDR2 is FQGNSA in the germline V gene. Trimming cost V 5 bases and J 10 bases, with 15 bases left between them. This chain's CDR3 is CASSAAEALSPLHF. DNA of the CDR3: TGTGCCAGCAGCGCTGCAGAAGCTCTCTCACCCCTCCACTTT.

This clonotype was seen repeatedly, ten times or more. CDR3 in amino acids: CASSFVRGPQETQYF. The CDR3 region has the DNA TGTGCCAGCAGTTTCGTCAGGGGGCCCCAAGAGACCCAGTACTTC. The chain recombines TRBV28 with TRBJ2-5; 8 bases are shared with TRBD1. The ends lost 3 bases at V and 1 base at J; junction bases unmatched: 4. Germline CDR1 MDHEN, CDR2 SYDVKM. The CDR3 has 15 residues.

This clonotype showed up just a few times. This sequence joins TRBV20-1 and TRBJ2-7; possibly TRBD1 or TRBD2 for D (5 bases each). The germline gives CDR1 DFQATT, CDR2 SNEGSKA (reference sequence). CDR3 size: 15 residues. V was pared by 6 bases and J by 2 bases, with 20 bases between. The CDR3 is CSATHPGPQAYEQYF. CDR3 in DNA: TGCAGTGCAACCCATCCGGGACCGCAAGCCTACGAGCAGTACTTC.

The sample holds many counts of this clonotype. DNA for the CDR3: TGCGCCAGCAGCCGGGGGACTAGCGGGAAAGAGACCCAGTACTTC. This gives the protein CASSRGTSGKETQYF. The J gene is TRBJ2-5, the V gene TRBV5-1, with 13 bases identical to TRBD2. The CDR3 covers 15 residues. CDR1 is SGHRS, CDR2 YFSETQ, per germline. J gave up 3 bases and V 4 bases, and 3 bases lay outside the gene matches.

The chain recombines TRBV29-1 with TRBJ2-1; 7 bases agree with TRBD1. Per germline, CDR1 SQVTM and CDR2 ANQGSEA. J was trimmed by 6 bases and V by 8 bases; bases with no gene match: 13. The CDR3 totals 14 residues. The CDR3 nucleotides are TGCAGCTCAAGTGACCCGACAGGGTTCAATGAGCAGTTCTTC. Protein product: CSSSDPTGFNEQFF.

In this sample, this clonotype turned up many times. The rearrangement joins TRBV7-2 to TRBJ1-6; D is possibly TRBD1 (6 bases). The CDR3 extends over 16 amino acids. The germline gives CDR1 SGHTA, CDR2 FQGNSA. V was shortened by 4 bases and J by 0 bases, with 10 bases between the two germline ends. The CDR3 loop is CASSSGTYSYNSPLHF. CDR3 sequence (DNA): TGTGCCAGCAGCTCCGGGACATACTCCTATAATTCACCCCTCCACTTT.

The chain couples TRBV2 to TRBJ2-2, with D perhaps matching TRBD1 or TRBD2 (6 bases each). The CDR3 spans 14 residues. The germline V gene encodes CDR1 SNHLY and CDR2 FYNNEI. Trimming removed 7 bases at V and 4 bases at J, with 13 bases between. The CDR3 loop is CASTQGRTTGELFF. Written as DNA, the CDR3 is TGTGCCAGCACCCAGGGGAGGACCACCGGGGAGCTGTTTTTT.

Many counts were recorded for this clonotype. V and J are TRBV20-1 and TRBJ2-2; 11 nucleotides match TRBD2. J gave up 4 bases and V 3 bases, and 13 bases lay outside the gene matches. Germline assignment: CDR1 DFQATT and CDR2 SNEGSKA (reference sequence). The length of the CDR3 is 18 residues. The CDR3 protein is CSASGGRGLAALTGELFF. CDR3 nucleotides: TGCAGTGCTAGCGGGGGCCGGGGACTAGCGGCTCTCACCGGGGAGCTGTTTTTT.

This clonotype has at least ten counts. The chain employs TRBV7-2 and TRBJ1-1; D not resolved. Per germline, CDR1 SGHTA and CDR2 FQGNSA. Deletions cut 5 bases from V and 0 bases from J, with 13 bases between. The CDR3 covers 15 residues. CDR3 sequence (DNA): TGTGCCAGCAGCCTTGGCCGAGTAGTGAACACTGAAGCTTTCTTT. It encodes CASSLGRVVNTEAFF.

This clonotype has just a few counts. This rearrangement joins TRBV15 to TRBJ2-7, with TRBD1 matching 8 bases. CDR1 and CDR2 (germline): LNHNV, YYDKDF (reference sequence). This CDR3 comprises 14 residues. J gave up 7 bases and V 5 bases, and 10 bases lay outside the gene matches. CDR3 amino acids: CATSPDRTGREQYF. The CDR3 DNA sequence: TGTGCCACCAGCCCCGACCGGACAGGGCGGGAGCAGTACTTC. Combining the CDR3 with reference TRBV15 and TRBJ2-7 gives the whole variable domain DAMVIQNPRYQVTQFGKPVTLSCSQTLNHNVMYWYQQKSSQAPKLLFHYYDKDFNNEADTPDNFQSRRPNTSFCFLDIRSPGLGDTAMYLCATSPDRTGREQYFGPGTRLTVT.

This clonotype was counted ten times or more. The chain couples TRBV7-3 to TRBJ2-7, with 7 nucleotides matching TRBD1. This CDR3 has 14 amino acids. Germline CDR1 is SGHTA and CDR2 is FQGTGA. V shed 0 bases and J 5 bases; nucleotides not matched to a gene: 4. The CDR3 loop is CASSLTGTEDEQYF. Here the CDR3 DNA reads TGTGCCAGCAGCTTAACCGGGACAGAGGACGAGCAGTACTTC.

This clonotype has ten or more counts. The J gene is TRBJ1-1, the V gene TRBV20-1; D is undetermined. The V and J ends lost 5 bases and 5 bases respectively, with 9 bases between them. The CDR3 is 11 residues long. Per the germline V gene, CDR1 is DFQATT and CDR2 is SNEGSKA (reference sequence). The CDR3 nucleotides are TGCAGTGCTTCTGGGAGTACTGAAGCTTTCTTT. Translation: CSASGSTEAFF.

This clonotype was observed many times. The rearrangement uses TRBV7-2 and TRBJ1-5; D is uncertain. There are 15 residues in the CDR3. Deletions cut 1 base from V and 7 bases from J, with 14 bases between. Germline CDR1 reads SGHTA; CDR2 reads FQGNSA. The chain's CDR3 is CASSLVVAGNQPQHF. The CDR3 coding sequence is TGTGCCAGCAGCTTAGTGGTTGCGGGAAACCAGCCCCAGCATTTT. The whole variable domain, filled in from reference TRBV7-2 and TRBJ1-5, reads GAGVSQSPSNKVTEKGKDVELRCDPISGHTALYWYRQSLGQGLEFLIYFQGNSAPDKSGLPSDRFSAERTGGSVSTLTIQRTQQEDSAVYLCASSLVVAGNQPQHFGDGTRLSIL.

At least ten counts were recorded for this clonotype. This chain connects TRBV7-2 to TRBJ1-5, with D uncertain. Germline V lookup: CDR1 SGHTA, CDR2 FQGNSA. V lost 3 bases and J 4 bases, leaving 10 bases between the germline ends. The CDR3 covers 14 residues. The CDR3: CASSFWGRNQPQHF. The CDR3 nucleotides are TGTGCCAGCAGCTTTTGGGGAAGGAATCAGCCCCAGCATTTT. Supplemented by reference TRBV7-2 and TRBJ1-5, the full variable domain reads GAGVSQSPSNKVTEKGKDVELRCDPISGHTALYWYRQSLGQGLEFLIYFQGNSAPDKSGLPSDRFSAERTGGSVSTLTIQRTQQEDSAVYLCASSFWGRNQPQHFGDGTRLSIL.

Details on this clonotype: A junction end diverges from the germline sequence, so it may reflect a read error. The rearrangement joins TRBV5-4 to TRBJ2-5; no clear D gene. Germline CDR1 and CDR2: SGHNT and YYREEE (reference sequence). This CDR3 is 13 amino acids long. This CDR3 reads CASSLAPVETKYF. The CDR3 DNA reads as TGTGCCAGCAGCTTGGCCCCCGTGGAGACCAAGTACTTC.